This T cell receptor (beta chain) was profiled in a study of CD8 T cells in ankylosing spondylitis (dated by TCRdb to 2015 to 2018). Regarding the study in general: The study profiled T cell receptor beta repertoires in healthy donors and ankylosing spondylitis patients to find disease-linked TCR variants. In total, the full study cohort was made up of 110 or so healthy donors and roughly 27 ankylosing spondylitis patients. Samples of peripheral blood were taken, and for ankylosing spondylitis patients, synovial fluid was collected as well. General conclusions and limits of the study: A TCR beta motif made up of eight highly homologous amino acid variants appeared to be characteristic of blood from ankylosing spondylitis patients. Some TCR beta motif variants had previously been reported in synovial fluid and blood of reactive arthritis patients, which suggested common disease-initiation mechanisms. In peripheral blood, the disease-linked clones were found at relatively low frequencies and had a CD8+ phenotype. Significant enrichment of the disease-linked clones was reported in matched synovial fluid samples from ankylosing spondylitis patients.

This clonotype occurred many times. Its antigen target is currently unknown. The record has no base qualities; no much larger clone is one base away. For sequencing, an Illumina HiSeq 2500 was employed. TCR beta libraries were prepared by quantitative 5'-RACE with molecular barcodes. In the paper's pipeline: To identify disease-linked TCR variants, a new computational method was used, one built on a probabilistic model of VDJ rearrangement. TCRdb handled the public reads itself, with Q25 trimming in fastp and clone calling in MiXCR, and kept productive beta chains. Merged by CDR3 protein, the rows form single entries marked with the most common genes and DNA. Here the V and J calls rest on TCRdb's processing, not on the authors' analysis. The sample table records 200,000 to 250,000 distinct CDR3 sequences; about 10% of these occur just once. The top ten clones comprise about 19% of the sample. Measured from the cysteine to the phenylalanine, the CDR3 is 15 residues long. The DNA shown is the 45-base CDR3, in frame from base 1. The junction shows trimming of 2 bases on V and 6 bases on J, plus 16 bases between the germline ends. The CDR1 and CDR2 encoded by the germline V gene (reference sequence) are DFQATT and SNEGSKA.

Source material: blood, either unsorted or a sorted T cell fraction (not recorded which). The rearrangement joined TRBV20-1 to TRBJ1-4; the D gene lacks a confident call. The receptor was isolated from a male donor with ankylosing spondylitis or in good health (not recorded which). The CDR3 in this case is CSARKSGSRDEKLFF. The nucleotides read TGCAGTGCTAGAAAGTCTGGCAGTCGAGATGAAAAACTGTTTTTT.